The 13 T cell receptor beta chains presented below share a single source sample, sequenced in a study of cytomegalovirus exposure and HLA in healthy donors. The PCR had 60 Vbeta and 13 Jbeta primers. Assay used: immunoSEQ multiplex PCR; TCRdb lists only in-frame clones, some missing. The sample holds roughly 160,000 clones; approximately 78% are singletons and the top ten take 5.5% to 8%. The sequencing input was PBMCs. The receptors were gathered from a woman in her twenties or thirties in good health and CMV-seropositive.

CDR3 sequence (DNA): TGTGCCAGCAGCCTAGGACTAGCGGGGGCGGGGTACGAGCAGTACTTC. This encodes CASSLGLAGAGYEQYF. This sequence joins TRBV7-7 and TRBJ2-7; 13 positions match TRBD2. Trimming took 5 bases from V and 4 from J; bases not matched to a gene: 8. The CDR3 totals 16 residues. Germline V gene sequence: CDR1 SSHAT, CDR2 FNYEAQ (reference sequence).

This clone occurred a few times. A junction boundary mismatches the germline segment, possibly from a read error. V is TRBV7-2 and J is TRBJ2-5; 8 nucleotides match TRBD2. The germline gives CDR1 SGHTA, CDR2 FQGNSA. The CDR3 is 15 residues long. The CDR3 spells CASSPRTSLQEAQYF. The DNA for the CDR3 is TGTGCCAGCAGCCCTAGGACTAGCCTCCAAGAGGCCCAGTACTTC.

This clone was seen only once. The chain uses TRBV6-5 and TRBJ1-1; no clear D. Trimming took 4 bases from V and 6 from J, leaving 12 bases between them. The CDR3 spans 13 residues. Per germline, CDR1 MNHEY and CDR2 SVGAGI. This CDR3 reads CASSSHPDSEAFF. CDR3 coding DNA: TGTGCCAGCAGTTCCCACCCAGACTCTGAAGCTTTCTTT.

The chain employs TRBV4-1 and TRBJ2-3, with 10 bases identical to TRBD1. The CDR3 has 16 amino acids. Germline V CDR1 and CDR2: MGHRA, YSYEKL. J gave up 1 base and V 4 bases, and 5 bases lay outside the gene matches. In nucleotides, the CDR3 is TGCGCCAGCAGCCCCGGACAGGGGGACGGCACAGATACGCAGTATTTT. This gives the protein CASSPGQGDGTDTQYF.

The gene calls are TRBV6-5 and TRBJ2-5; TRBD1 agrees at 9 bases. The germline V gene has CDR1 MNHEY and CDR2 SVGAGI. Trimming at V came to 7 bases and at J to 3 bases, leaving 3 bases not matched to a gene. CDR3 length: 13 residues. The CDR3 loop reads CASTTGGKETQYF. The CDR3, as DNA: TGTGCCAGCACTACAGGGGGCAAAGAGACCCAGTACTTC.

Only one count was recorded for this clone. The chain recombines TRBV6-5 with TRBJ2-1; 8 bases fit TRBD2. Germline lookup yields CDR1 MNHEY and CDR2 SVGAGI. Trimming took 6 bases from V and 2 from J; bases not matched to a gene: 3. This CDR3 contains 14 residues. The CDR3 reads CASSRGGTYNEQFF. CDR3 nucleotides: TGTGCCAGCAGCCGGGGGGGAACCTACAATGAGCAGTTCTTC.

This clone turned up a few times. The rearrangement joins TRBV5-1 to TRBJ2-7, with D perhaps matching TRBD2 (6 bases). This CDR3 contains 17 residues. V gave up 0 bases and J gave up 1 base, with 17 bases separating them. The germline V gene has CDR1 SGHRS and CDR2 YFSETQ. The DNA for the CDR3 is TGCGCCAGCAGCTTGGAATTGGAGGGCTCAGGGTCCTACGAGCAGTACTTC. Translation: CASSLELEGSGSYEQYF.

The gene calls are TRBV7-9 and TRBJ2-1, with D possibly being TRBD2 (7 bases). This CDR3 has 15 amino acids. V was cut by 4 bases and J by 1 base, with 11 bases left in between. Germline V lookup: CDR1 SEHNR, CDR2 FQNEAQ (reference sequence). Here the CDR3 reads CASSSGGPSYNEQFF. CDR3 DNA sequence: TGTGCCAGCAGCTCCGGGGGGCCGTCCTACAATGAGCAGTTCTTC.

This clone turned up a few times. V gene TRBV13 combines with J gene TRBJ1-1; D gene unclear. The CDR3 is 14 residues long. V shed 1 base and J shed 5 bases, with 11 bases lying between them. Per germline, CDR1 PRHDT and CDR2 FYEKMQ (reference sequence). The CDR3 loop reads CASSLAGARTEAFF. The CDR3 bases are TGTGCCAGCAGCTTAGCCGGAGCGAGGACTGAAGCTTTCTTT.

This clone turned up a few times. This chain connects TRBV15 to TRBJ2-5; perhaps TRBD2 as D (6 bases). This CDR3 region has 14 residues. V was pared by 8 bases and J by 2 bases, with 15 bases between. The germline CDR1 and CDR2 sequences are LNHNV and YYDKDF (reference sequence). The CDR3 loop is CATQVGGEQETQYF. The CDR3 nucleotides read TGTGCCACCCAAGTAGGCGGGGAACAAGAGACCCAGTACTTC.

This clone was seen just once. This rearrangement joins TRBV30 to TRBJ2-1, with TRBD2 identical over 8 bases. The CDR3 totals 15 residues. CDR1 GTSNPN and CDR2 SVGIG come from the germline V gene (reference sequence). V shed 4 bases, J shed 9 bases, and the junction held 14 bases outside the gene matches. The CDR3 region has the DNA TGTGCCTGGACCAGATCGGCGGGGGGAGATCGTGAGCAGTTCTTC. It encodes CAWTRSAGGDREQFF.

This chain connects TRBV19 to TRBJ1-5, with TRBD1 as a possible D gene (5 bases). The CDR3 totals 15 residues. V was trimmed by 0 bases and J by 7 bases, leaving 13 bases between them. CDR1 is LNHDA, CDR2 SQIVND, per germline (reference sequence). The CDR3 sequence is CASSIDHGEGQPQHF. In DNA, the CDR3 is TGTGCCAGTAGTATAGATCACGGGGAGGGGCAGCCCCAGCATTTT.

The chain recombines TRBV30 with TRBJ1-6; 9 bases agree with TRBD1. The CDR3 length is 13 residues. Germline V CDR1 and CDR2: GTSNPN, SVGIG (reference sequence). The J segment lost 9 bases and the V segment lost 5 bases, leaving 5 bases of the junction unmatched. The CDR3 sequence is CAWAGTGFSPLHF. The CDR3 DNA reads TGTGCCTGGGCCGGGACAGGGTTTTCACCCCTCCACTTT.